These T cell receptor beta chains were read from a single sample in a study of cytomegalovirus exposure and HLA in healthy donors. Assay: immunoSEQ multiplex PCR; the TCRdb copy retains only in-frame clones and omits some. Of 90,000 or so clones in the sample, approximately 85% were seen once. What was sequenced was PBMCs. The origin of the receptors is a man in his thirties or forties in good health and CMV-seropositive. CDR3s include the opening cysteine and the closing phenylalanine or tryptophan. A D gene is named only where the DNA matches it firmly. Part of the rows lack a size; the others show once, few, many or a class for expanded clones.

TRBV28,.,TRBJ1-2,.,CASRPGREEKGYTF,TGTGCCAGCAGACCCGGGAGAGAGGAGAAGGGCTACACCTTC
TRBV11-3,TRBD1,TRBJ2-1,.,CASSSGQGANEQFF,TGTGCCAGCAGCTCGGGACAGGGGGCGAATGAGCAGTTCTTC
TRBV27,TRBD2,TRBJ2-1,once,CASSILAGGVNEQFF,TGTGCCAGCAGTATACTAGCGGGAGGGGTCAATGAGCAGTTCTTC
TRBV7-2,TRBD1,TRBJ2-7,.,CASSLTGGSEQYF,TGTGCCAGCAGCTTAACAGGGGGCAGCGAGCAGTACTTC
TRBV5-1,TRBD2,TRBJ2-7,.,CASRMAGLSYEQYF,TGCGCCAGCAGGATGGCGGGACTATCCTACGAGCAGTACTTC
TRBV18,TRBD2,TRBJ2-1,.,CASSPSAGARYNEQFF,TGTGCCAGCTCACCATCAGCGGGAGCGCGATACAATGAGCAGTTCTTC
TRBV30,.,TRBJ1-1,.,CALEGRKNTEAFF,TGTGCCCTGGAGGGACGCAAGAACACTGAAGCTTTCTTT
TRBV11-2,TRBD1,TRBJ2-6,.,CASRRISGQVSSGANVLTF,TGTGCCAGCAGACGCATTTCGGGACAGGTGTCCTCTGGGGCCAACGTCCTGACTTTC
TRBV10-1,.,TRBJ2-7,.,CASSESRLLEQYF,TGCGCCAGCAGTGAGTCGCGACTACTCGAGCAGTACTTC
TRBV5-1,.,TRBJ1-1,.,CASSLGEGTEAFF,TGCGCCAGCAGCTTGGGGGAGGGCACTGAAGCTTTCTTT
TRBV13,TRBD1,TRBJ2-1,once,CASSLRLGTGVNNEQFF,TGTGCCAGCAGCCTCAGGCTTGGGACAGGGGTAAACAATGAGCAGTTCTTC
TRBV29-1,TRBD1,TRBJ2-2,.,CSVGQGAPGELFF,TGCAGCGTCGGACAGGGGGCGCCCGGGGAGCTGTTTTTT
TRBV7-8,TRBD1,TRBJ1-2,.,CASSLGSGGNYGYTF,TGTGCCAGCAGCTTAGGGTCAGGGGGGAACTATGGCTACACCTTC
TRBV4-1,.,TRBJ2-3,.,CASAELDSPQYF,TGCGCCAGCGCAGAACTGGACAGTCCGCAGTATTTT
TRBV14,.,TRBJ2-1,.,CASSQGVTGVTDEQFF,TGTGCCAGCAGCCAAGGGGTCACCGGGGTTACGGATGAGCAGTTCTTC
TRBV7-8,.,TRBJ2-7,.,CASSSDSQTYEQYF,TGTGCCAGCAGCTCTGACAGCCAGACCTACGAGCAGTACTTC
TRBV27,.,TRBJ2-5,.,CASSSHPTTPPYF,TGTGCCAGCAGTTCCCACCCAACTACTCCGCCGTACTTC
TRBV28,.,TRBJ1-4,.,CASSRQATNEKLFF,TGTGCCAGCAGTAGACAGGCAACTAATGAAAAACTGTTTTTT
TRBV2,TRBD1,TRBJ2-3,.,CATIGRGRGADTQYF,TGTGCCACCATAGGTAGGGGGCGAGGCGCAGATACGCAGTATTTT
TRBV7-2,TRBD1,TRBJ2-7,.,CASSLAGTGVSYEQYF,TGTGCCAGCAGCTTAGCGGGGACAGGTGTCTCCTACGAGCAGTACTTC
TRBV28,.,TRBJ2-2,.,CAINRADTGELFF,TGTGCCATAAACAGGGCGGACACCGGGGAGCTGTTTTTT
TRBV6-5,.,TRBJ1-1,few,CASRQGAEAFF,TGTGCCAGCAGGCAAGGGGCTGAAGCTTTCTTT
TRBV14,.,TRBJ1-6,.,CASSHRNSPLHF,TGTGCCAGCAGCCATCGGAATTCACCCCTCCACTTT
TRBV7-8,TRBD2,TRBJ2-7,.,CASSLEGLAGTYEQYF,TGTGCCAGCAGCTTAGAGGGACTAGCGGGGACCTACGAGCAGTACTTC
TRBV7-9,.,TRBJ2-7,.,CASSPGGGYEQYF,TGTGCCAGCAGCCCCGGGGGAGGCTACGAGCAGTACTTC
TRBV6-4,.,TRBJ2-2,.,CASSVGHRNTGELFF,TGTGCCAGCAGTGTGGGACACCGGAACACCGGGGAGCTGTTTTTT
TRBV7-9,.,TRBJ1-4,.,CASSSVDLLEGVKLFF,TGTGCCAGCAGCTCCGTTGACCTGTTGGAGGGAGTAAAACTGTTTTTT
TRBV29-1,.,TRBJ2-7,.,CSVEDLTGDLYEQYF,TGCAGCGTTGAAGATCTGACCGGGGATCTCTACGAGCAGTACTTC
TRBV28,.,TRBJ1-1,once,CASWGGTEAFF,TGTGCCTCCTGGGGGGGGACTGAAGCTTTCTTT
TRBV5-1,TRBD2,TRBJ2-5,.,CASSIRLAGVGETQYF,TGCGCCAGCAGCATCAGACTAGCGGGAGTCGGGGAGACCCAGTACTTC
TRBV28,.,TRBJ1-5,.,CASSSNGGQGQPQHF,TGTGCCAGCAGCTCCAACGGGGGGCAGGGGCAGCCCCAGCATTTT
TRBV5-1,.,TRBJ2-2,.,CASSFNQGADTGELFF,TGCGCCAGCAGCTTCAATCAAGGGGCGGACACCGGGGAGCTGTTTTTT
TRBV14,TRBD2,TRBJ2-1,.,CASSQDTAGPYNEQFF,TGTGCTAGCAGCCAAGACACAGCGGGACCTTACAATGAGCAGTTCTTC
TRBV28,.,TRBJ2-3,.,CASSFADTDTQYF,TGTGCCAGCAGTTTCGCGGACACAGATACGCAGTATTTT
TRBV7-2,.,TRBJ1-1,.,CASSLGGRLNTEAFF,TGTGCCAGCAGCTTGGGGGGGAGATTGAACACTGAAGCTTTCTTT
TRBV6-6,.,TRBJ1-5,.,CASSYSIRNQPQHF,TGTGCCAGCAGTTACTCAATTCGGAATCAGCCCCAGCATTTT
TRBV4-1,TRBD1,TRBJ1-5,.,CASSQGQYSNQPQHF,TGCGCCAGCAGCCAGGGACAGTATAGCAATCAGCCCCAGCATTTT
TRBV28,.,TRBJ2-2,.,CASSSLTNTGELFF,TGTGCCAGCAGTTCTTTGACAAACACCGGGGAGCTGTTTTTT
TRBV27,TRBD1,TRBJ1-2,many,CASTPTGGRNYGYTF,TGTGCCAGCACCCCAACAGGGGGCCGGAACTATGGCTACACCTTC
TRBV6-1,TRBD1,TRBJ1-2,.,CASSDGQARGGYTF,TGTGCCAGCAGTGACGGACAGGCCAGAGGTGGCTACACCTTC
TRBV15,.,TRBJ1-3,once,CATSLISGNTIYF,TGTGCCACCAGCCTTATCTCTGGAAACACCATATATTTT
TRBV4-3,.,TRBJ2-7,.,CASSQDYGPYEQYF,TGCGCCAGCAGCCAAGATTACGGTCCCTACGAGCAGTACTTC
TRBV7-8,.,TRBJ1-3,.,CASSLAQGSGNTIYF,TGTGCCAGCAGCTTAGCGCAGGGGTCTGGAAACACCATATATTTT
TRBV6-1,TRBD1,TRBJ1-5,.,CASSVWTGDNQPQHF,TGTGCCAGCAGTGTCTGGACAGGCGACAATCAGCCCCAGCATTTT
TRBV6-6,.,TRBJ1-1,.,CASSAEGNTEAFF,TGTGCCAGCAGCGCCGAGGGGAACACTGAAGCTTTCTTT
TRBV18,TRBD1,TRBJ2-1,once,CASSLTGAVTYNEQFF,TGTGCCAGCTCACTGACAGGGGCCGTAACCTACAATGAGCAGTTCTTC
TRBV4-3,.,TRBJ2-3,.,CASSPRGRPDTQYF,TGCGCCAGCAGCCCCCGAGGCCGCCCGGATACGCAGTATTTT
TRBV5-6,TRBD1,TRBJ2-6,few,CASSGQGGGANVLTF,TGTGCCAGCAGCGGACAGGGTGGTGGGGCCAACGTCCTGACTTTC
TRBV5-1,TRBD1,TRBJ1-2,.,CASSPRDSGGYTF,TGCGCCAGCAGCCCTCGGGACAGCGGGGGCTACACCTTC
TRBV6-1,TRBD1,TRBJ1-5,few,CASSEYRGPQPQHF,TGTGCCAGCAGTGAATACAGGGGCCCCCAGCCCCAGCATTTT